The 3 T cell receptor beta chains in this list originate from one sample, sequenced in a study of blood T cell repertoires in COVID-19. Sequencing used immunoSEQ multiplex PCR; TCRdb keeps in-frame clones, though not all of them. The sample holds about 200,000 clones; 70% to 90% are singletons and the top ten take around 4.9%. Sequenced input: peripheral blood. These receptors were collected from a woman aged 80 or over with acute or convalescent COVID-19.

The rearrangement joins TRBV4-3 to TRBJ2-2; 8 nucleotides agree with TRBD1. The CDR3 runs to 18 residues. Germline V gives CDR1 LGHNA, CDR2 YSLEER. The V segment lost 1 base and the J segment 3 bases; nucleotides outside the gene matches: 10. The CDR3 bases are TGCGCCAGCAGCCAAGTTGGGTCGACAGGGGCGTACACCGGGGAGCTGTTTTTT. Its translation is CASSQVGSTGAYTGELFF.

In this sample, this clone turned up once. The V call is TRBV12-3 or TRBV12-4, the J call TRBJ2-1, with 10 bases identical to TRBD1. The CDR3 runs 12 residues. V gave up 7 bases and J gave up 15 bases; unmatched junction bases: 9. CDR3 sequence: CASTQRWDRGFF. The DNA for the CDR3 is TGTGCCAGCACCCAGAGGTGGGACAGGGGGTTCTTC.

The CDR3 DNA sequence: TGTGCCAGCAGCTTAACGGCGGGGACAGGGGAGAAGACCCAGTACTTC. Residues: CASSLTAGTGEKTQYF. The chain joins TRBV7-2 to TRBJ2-5; 10 bases are shared with TRBD1. This CDR3 has 16 amino acids. Germline V CDR1 and CDR2: SGHTA, FQGNSA. After removal of 2 bases from V and 6 bases from J, the junction contained 9 bases not matched to a gene.